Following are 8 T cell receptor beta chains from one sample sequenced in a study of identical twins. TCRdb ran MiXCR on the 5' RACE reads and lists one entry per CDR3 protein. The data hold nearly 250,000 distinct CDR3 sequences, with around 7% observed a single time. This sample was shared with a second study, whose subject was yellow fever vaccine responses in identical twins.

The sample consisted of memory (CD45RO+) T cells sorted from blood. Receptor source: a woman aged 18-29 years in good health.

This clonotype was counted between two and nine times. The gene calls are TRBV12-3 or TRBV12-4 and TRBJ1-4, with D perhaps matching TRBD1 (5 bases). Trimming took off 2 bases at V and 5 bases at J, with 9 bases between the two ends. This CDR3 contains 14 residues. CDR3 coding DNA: TGTGCCAGCAGTTTACGGACACTCAATGAAAAACTGTTTTTT. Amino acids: CASSLRTLNEKLFF.

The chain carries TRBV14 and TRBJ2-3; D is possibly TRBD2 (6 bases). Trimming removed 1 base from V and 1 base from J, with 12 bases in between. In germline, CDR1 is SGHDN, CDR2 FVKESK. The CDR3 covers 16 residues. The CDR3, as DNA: TGTGCCAGCAGCCAAGCTACTAGCCGCCGCACAGATACGCAGTATTTT. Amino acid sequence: CASSQATSRRTDTQYF.

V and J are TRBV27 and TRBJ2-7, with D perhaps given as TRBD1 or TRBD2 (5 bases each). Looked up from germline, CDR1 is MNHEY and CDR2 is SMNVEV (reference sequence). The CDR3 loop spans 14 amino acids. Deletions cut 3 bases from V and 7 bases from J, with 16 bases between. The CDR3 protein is CASSLRGDFGEQYF. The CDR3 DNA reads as TGTGCCAGCAGTTTGCGAGGGGATTTCGGGGAGCAGTACTTC.

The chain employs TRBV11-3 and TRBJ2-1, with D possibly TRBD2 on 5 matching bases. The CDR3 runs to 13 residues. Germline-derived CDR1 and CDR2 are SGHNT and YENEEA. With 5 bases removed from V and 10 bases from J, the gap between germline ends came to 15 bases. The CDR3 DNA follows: TGTGCCAGCAGCGGGAGACAACTTGGGGAGCAGTTCTTC. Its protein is CASSGRQLGEQFF. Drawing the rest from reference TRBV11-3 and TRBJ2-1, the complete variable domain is EAGVVQSPRYKIIEKKQPVAFWCNPISGHNTLYWYLQNLGQGPELLIRYENEEAVDDSQLPKDRFSAERLKGVDSTLKIQPAELGDSAVYLCASSGRQLGEQFFGPGTRLTVL.

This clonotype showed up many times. The CDR3 here is CASSPADTQYF. In DNA form, the CDR3 reads TGTGCCAGCAGTCCCGCAGATACGCAGTATTTT. The chain has TRBV2 and TRBJ2-3; D is unclear. The CDR3 extends over 11 amino acids. Trimming shortened V by 5 bases and J by 4 bases, and 4 bases separated the two germline ends. Germline V CDR1 and CDR2: SNHLY, FYNNEI.

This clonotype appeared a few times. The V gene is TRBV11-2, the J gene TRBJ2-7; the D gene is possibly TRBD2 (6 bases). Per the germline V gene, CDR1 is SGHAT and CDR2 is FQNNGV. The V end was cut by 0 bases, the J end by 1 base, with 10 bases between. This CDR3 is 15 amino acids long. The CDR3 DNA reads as TGTGCCAGCAGCTTAGATCCTGCGGGGTCCTACGAGCAGTACTTC. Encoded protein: CASSLDPAGSYEQYF.

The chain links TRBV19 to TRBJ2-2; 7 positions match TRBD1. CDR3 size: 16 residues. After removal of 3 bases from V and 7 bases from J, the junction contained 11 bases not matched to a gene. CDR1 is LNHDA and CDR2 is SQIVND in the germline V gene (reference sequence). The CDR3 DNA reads TGTGCCAGTAGTATCAGAGGGGGCGCGTTAGGCGGGGAGCTGTTTTTT. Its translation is CASSIRGGALGGELFF.

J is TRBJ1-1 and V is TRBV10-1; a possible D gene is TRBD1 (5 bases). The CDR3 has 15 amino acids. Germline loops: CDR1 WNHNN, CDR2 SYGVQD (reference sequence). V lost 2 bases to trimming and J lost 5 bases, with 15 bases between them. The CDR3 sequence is CASSESGQGRTEAFF. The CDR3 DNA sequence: TGCGCCAGCAGTGAGAGTGGTCAGGGTCGGACTGAAGCTTTCTTT.